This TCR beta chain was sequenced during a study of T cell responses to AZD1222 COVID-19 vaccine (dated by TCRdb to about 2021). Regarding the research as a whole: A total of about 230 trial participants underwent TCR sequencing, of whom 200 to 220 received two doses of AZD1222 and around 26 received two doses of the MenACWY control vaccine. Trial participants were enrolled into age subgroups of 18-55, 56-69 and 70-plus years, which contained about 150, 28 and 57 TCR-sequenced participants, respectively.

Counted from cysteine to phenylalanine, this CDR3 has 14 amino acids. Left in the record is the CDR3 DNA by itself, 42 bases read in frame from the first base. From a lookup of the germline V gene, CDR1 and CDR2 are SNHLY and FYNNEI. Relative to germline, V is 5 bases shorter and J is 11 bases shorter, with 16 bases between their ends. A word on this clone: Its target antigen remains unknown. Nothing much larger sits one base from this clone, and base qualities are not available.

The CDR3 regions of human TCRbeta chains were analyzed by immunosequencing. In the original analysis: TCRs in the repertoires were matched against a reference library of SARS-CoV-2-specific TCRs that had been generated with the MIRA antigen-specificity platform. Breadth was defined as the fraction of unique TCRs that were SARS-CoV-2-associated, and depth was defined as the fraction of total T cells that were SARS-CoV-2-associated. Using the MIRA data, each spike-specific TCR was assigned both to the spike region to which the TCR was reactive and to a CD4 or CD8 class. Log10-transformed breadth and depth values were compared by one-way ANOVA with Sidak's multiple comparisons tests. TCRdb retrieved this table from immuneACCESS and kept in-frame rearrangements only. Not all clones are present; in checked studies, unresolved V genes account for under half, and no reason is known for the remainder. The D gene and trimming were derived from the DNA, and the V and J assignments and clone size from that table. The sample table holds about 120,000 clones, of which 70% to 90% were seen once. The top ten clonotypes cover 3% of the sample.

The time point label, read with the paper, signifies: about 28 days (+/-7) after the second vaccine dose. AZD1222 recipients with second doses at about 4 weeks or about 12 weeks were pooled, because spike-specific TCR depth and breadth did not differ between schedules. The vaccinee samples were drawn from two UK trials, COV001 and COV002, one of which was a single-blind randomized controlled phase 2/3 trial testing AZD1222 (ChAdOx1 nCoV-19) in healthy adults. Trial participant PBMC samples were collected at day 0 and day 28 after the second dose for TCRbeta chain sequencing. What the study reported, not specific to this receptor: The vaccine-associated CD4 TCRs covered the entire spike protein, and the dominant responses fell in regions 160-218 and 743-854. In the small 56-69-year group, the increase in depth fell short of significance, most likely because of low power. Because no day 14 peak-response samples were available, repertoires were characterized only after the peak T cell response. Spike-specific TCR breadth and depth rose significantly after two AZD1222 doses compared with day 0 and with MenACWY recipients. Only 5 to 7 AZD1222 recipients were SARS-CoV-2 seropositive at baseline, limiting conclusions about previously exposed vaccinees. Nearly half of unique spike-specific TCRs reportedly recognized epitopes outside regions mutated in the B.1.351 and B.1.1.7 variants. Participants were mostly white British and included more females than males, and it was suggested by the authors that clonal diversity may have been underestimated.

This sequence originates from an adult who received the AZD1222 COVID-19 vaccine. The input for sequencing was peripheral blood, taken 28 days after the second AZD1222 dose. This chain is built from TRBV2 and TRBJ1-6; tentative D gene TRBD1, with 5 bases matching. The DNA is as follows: TGTGCCAGCAGTAATTCCGGGGGGATCCCACCCCTCCACTTT. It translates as CASSNSGGIPPLHF.